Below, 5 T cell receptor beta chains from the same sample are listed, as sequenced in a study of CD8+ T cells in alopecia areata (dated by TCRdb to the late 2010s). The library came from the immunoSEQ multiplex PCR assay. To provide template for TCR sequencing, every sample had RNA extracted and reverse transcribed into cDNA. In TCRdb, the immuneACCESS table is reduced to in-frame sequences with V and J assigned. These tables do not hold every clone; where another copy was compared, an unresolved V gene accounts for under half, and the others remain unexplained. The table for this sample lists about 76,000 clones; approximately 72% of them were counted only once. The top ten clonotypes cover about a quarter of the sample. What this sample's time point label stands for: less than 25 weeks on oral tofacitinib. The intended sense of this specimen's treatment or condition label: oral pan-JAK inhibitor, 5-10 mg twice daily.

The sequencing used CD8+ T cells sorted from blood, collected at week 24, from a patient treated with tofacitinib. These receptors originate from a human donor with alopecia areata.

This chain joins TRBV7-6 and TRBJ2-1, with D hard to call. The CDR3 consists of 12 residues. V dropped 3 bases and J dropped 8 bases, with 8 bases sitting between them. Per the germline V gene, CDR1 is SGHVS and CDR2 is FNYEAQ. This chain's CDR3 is CASSFVRHEQFF. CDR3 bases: TGTGCCAGCAGCTTCGTGCGGCATGAGCAGTTCTTC.

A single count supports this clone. The CDR3 loop reads CASSSSSGLSYNEQFF. CDR3 nucleotide sequence: TGTGCCAGCAGCTCGTCTAGCGGCCTCTCCTACAATGAGCAGTTCTTC. This sequence joins TRBV7-8 and TRBJ2-1; 7 bases agree with TRBD2. From germline, CDR1 is SGHVS and CDR2 FQNEAQ. V lost 4 bases and J lost 0; bases outside the gene matches: 6. The CDR3 length is 16 residues.

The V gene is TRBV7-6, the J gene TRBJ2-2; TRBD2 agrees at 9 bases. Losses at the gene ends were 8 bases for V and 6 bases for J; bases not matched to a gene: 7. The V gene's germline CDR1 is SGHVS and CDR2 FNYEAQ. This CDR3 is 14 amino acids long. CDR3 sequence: CASRGLARAGELFF. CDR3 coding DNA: TGTGCCAGCCGGGGACTAGCTCGGGCCGGGGAGCTGTTTTTT.

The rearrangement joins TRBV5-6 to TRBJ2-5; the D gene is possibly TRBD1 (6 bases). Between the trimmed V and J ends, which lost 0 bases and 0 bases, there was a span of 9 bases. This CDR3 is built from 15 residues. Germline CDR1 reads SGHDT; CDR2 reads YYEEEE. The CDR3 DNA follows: TGTGCCAGCAGCTTGGCACAGGGACACCAAGAGACCCAGTACTTC. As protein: CASSLAQGHQETQYF. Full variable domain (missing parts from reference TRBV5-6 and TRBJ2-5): DAGVTQSPTHLIKTRGQQVTLRCSPKSGHDTVSWYQQALGQGPQFIFQYYEEEERQRGNFPDRFSGHQFPNYSSELNVNALLLGDSALYLCASSLAQGHQETQYFGPGTRLLVL.

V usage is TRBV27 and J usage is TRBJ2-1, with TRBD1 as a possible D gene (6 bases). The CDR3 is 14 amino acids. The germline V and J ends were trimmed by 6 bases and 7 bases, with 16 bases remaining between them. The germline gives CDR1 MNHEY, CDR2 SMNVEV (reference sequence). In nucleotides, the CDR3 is TGTGCCAGCAGAAAAGGGGGAGTTGTGAATGAGCAGTTCTTC. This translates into CASRKGGVVNEQFF.